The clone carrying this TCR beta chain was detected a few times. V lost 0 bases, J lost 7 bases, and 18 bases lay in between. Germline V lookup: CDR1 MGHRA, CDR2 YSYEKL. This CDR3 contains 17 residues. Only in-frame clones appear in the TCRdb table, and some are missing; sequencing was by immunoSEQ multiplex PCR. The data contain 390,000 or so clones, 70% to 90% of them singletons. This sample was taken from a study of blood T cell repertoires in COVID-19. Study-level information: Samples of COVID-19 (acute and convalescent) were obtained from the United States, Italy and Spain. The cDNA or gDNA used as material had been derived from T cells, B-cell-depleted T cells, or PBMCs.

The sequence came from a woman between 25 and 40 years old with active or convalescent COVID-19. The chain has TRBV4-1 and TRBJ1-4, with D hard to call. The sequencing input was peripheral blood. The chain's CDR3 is CASSQDRSVQLSEKLFF. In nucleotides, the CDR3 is TGCGCCAGCAGCCAAGATAGAAGTGTGCAACTAAGTGAAAAACTGTTTTTT.